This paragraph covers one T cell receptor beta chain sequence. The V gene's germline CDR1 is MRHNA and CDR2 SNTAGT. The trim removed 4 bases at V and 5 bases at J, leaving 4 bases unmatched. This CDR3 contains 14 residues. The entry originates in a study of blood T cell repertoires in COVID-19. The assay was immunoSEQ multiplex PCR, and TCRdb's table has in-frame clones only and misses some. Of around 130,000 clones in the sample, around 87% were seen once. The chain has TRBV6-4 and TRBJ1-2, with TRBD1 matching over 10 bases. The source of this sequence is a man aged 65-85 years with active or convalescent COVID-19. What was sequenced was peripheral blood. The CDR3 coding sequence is TGTGCCAGCAGTGCGGGACAGGGGACTTATGGCTACACCTTC. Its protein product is CASSAGQGTYGYTF.